Below are 32 T cell receptor beta chains sequenced from a single sample in a study of a mutant IDH1 vaccine in newly diagnosed glioma. Assay: immunoSEQ multiplex PCR; the TCRdb copy retains only in-frame clones and omits some. Among around 50,000 clones listed, over 75% were seen once. These TCRs are of unknown antigen specificity. The time point here: week 5, during vaccination. The content of each vaccine dose was 300 ug of mutant IDH1 20-mer peptide, and topical imiquimod accompanied it. Sequenced material: PBMCs, taken from a glioma patient whose treatment included an IDH1 peptide vaccine. Receptors were obtained from a man aged 45-65 years with glioma.

This clone was recorded only once. J is TRBJ1-2 and V is TRBV5-6; possibly TRBD1 for D (5 bases). Trimming cost V 4 bases and J 2 bases, with 15 bases left between them. The CDR3 runs 15 residues. The germline V gene has CDR1 SGHDT and CDR2 YYEEEE. The CDR3 loop is CASSPGRVRNYGYTF. CDR3 nucleotides: TGTGCCAGCAGCCCGGGACGGGTACGAAACTATGGCTACACCTTC. Filled out from reference TRBV5-6 and TRBJ1-2, the complete variable domain reads DAGVTQSPTHLIKTRGQQVTLRCSPKSGHDTVSWYQQALGQGPQFIFQYYEEEERQRGNFPDRFSGHQFPNYSSELNVNALLLGDSALYLCASSPGRVRNYGYTFGSGTRLTVV.

The chain is built from TRBV6-5 and TRBJ2-7; 8 positions match TRBD1. The germline V gene encodes CDR1 MNHEY and CDR2 SVGAGI. CDR3 length equals 15 residues. V shed 2 bases, J shed 0 bases, and the junction held 3 bases outside the gene matches. The CDR3 region is CASSYGDRSSYEQYF. In DNA form, the CDR3 reads TGTGCCAGCAGTTACGGGGACAGGAGCTCCTACGAGCAGTACTTC.

V and J are TRBV5-7 and TRBJ2-3; D is uncertain. TRBV5-7 belongs to the ORF category, with a function that is uncertain. This CDR3 comprises 12 residues. The V end lost 2 bases, the J end lost 5 bases, and 6 bases lay between the germline ends. The CDR3 reads CASSLGIDTQYF. The CDR3 DNA is TGTGCCAGCAGCTTAGGGATAGATACGCAGTATTTT.

This clone was detected once. This chain links TRBV4-1 with TRBJ2-1, with 12 bases fitting TRBD2. The CDR3 runs 19 residues. After removal of 0 bases from V and 1 base from J, the junction contained 7 bases not matched to a gene. Germline V gene data show CDR1 as MGHRA and CDR2 as YSYEKL. DNA of the CDR3: TGCGCCAGCAGCCAAGAGGACCTAGCGGGGGGGCTGTCCTACAATGAGCAGTTCTTC. This codes for CASSQEDLAGGLSYNEQFF.

V is TRBV4-1 and J is TRBJ1-4; D gene uncertain. The CDR3 runs to 14 residues. Trimming removed 1 base at V and 8 bases at J, with 11 bases between. Germline V lookup: CDR1 MGHRA, CDR2 YSYEKL. Here the CDR3 DNA reads TGCGCCAGCAGCCAAGTAGGAACAGCCGAAAAACTGTTTTTT. Translated: CASSQVGTAEKLFF.

The V and J genes are TRBV18 and TRBJ1-5; 11 nucleotides match TRBD1. There are 13 residues in the CDR3. The germline gives CDR1 KGHSH, CDR2 LQKENI. Trimming at V came to 8 bases and at J to 7 bases, leaving 4 bases not matched to a gene. CDR3 in amino acids: CASTGTGGQPQHF. The CDR3 DNA reads TGTGCCAGCACAGGGACAGGGGGACAGCCCCAGCATTTT.

The chain carries TRBV6-5 and TRBJ2-7; D possibly uses TRBD1 or TRBD2 (6 bases each). The CDR3 has 15 amino acids. V was clipped by 0 bases and J by 2 bases, with 11 bases between them. Germline values: CDR1 MNHEY, CDR2 SVGAGI. The CDR3 DNA reads as TGTGCCAGCAGTTACTCGCAAGGGGGGACCTACGAGCAGTACTTC. Protein sequence: CASSYSQGGTYEQYF.

This chain joins TRBV6-5 and TRBJ1-1; 7 bases agree with TRBD1. This CDR3 spans 15 amino acids. V dropped 5 bases and J dropped 0; count of bases not matched to a gene: 6. Germline V CDR1 and CDR2: MNHEY, SVGAGI. The CDR3 spells CASSPTGLMNTEAFF. CDR3 nucleotides: TGTGCCAGCAGTCCGACAGGGCTAATGAACACTGAAGCTTTCTTT.

As for this clone: The same CDR3 arises from other DNA sequences in this sample as well. The chain recombines TRBV7-9 with TRBJ2-5, with 12 bases identical to TRBD1. Germline V gene lookup returns CDR1 SEHNR and CDR2 FQNEAQ (reference sequence). After removal of 5 bases from V and 5 bases from J, the junction contained 3 bases not matched to a gene. The CDR3 has 14 residues. As DNA, the CDR3 is TGTGCCAGCAGCCTGGGGACAGGGGGCGAGACCCAGTACTTC. This gives the protein CASSLGTGGETQYF.

The V and J genes are TRBV19 and TRBJ2-3; 7 bases align to TRBD1. Trimming took 4 bases from V and 4 from J; bases not matched to a gene: 11. This CDR3 region has 16 residues. Germline CDR1 and CDR2: LNHDA and SQIVND (reference sequence). The CDR3 sequence is CASSKSRQGWADTQYF. The CDR3 coding sequence is TGTGCCAGTAGTAAGTCCCGACAGGGCTGGGCAGATACGCAGTATTTT.

The rearrangement uses TRBV19 and TRBJ2-7; D is undetermined. Germline values: CDR1 LNHDA, CDR2 SQIVND (reference sequence). The CDR3 is 12 residues long. Trimming cost V 2 bases and J 8 bases, with 10 bases left between them. CDR3 in amino acids: CASSIWAPKQYF. DNA of the CDR3: TGTGCCAGTAGTATATGGGCTCCGAAGCAGTACTTC.

This chain joins TRBV6-1 and TRBJ2-3; 10 nucleotides match TRBD2. The J segment lost 7 bases and the V segment lost 9 bases, leaving 10 bases of the junction unmatched. The CDR3 loop spans 14 amino acids. CDR1 MNHNS and CDR2 SASEGT come from the germline V gene. The CDR3 spells CASFSGGMHNTQYF. CDR3 nucleotides: TGTGCCAGTTTTAGCGGGGGGATGCACAATACGCAGTATTTT.

V gene TRBV25-1 combines with J gene TRBJ1-2; TRBD1 matches 8 bases. CDR1 and CDR2 from the germline V gene are MGHDK and SYGVNS. This CDR3 is 17 amino acids long. J lost 8 bases, V lost 4 bases, and 18 bases had no gene match. CDR3 DNA sequence: TGTGCCAGCAGTGGAACAGGGGGACTACCCGCCTGGGGAGGCTACACCTTC. This encodes CASSGTGGLPAWGGYTF.

The genes are TRBV2 and TRBJ1-5; D possibly corresponds to TRBD1 (5 bases). The V and J ends lost 1 base and 1 base respectively, with 8 bases between them. CDR3 length: 15 amino acids. Germline V lookup: CDR1 SNHLY, CDR2 FYNNEI. The CDR3: CASSEGGGSNQPQHF. The CDR3 DNA reads TGTGCCAGCAGTGAAGGGGGGGGAAGCAATCAGCCCCAGCATTTT.

This clone has only one observation. The CDR3 loop is CASSLDHPGGKTQYF. CDR3 nucleotides: TGTGCCAGCAGCTTAGATCACCCGGGGGGAAAGACCCAGTACTTC. V and J are TRBV7-8 and TRBJ2-5, with 7 bases lining up with TRBD2. From germline, CDR1 is SGHVS and CDR2 FQNEAQ. CDR3 length: 15 amino acids. With 1 base clipped from V and 6 bases from J, the junction kept 8 bases outside the gene matches.

V is TRBV4-3 and J is TRBJ2-1; 15 nucleotides match TRBD2. This CDR3 contains 19 residues. Unmatched junction bases numbered 6, after V lost 0 bases and J lost 3 bases. Germline CDR1 and CDR2: LGHNA and YSLEER. CDR3 in amino acids: CASSQEAGLAGGLYNEQFF. The CDR3 DNA follows: TGCGCCAGCAGCCAAGAGGCCGGACTAGCGGGGGGGCTCTACAATGAGCAGTTCTTC.

This chain uses TRBV10-3 with TRBJ2-2, with 7 bases that match TRBD1. Germline V lookup: CDR1 ENHRY, CDR2 SYGVKD. CDR3 length: 16 residues. With V trimmed by 3 bases and J by 7 bases, 11 bases remained unmatched. For the CDR3, the DNA is TGTGCCATCAGTGACCAGGTCTCCGGGACAGTCGGGGAGCTGTTTTTT. Translation: CAISDQVSGTVGELFF.

V gene TRBV5-6 combines with J gene TRBJ2-2; 9 nucleotides align to TRBD1. Germline V gives CDR1 SGHDT, CDR2 YYEEEE. The ends lost 4 bases at V and 4 bases at J; junction bases unmatched: 8. The CDR3 length is 16 residues. The CDR3 reads CASSPGQGLATGELFF. The CDR3 coding sequence is TGTGCCAGCAGCCCCGGACAGGGGTTAGCCACCGGGGAGCTGTTTTTT.

The chain joins TRBV7-9 to TRBJ2-5; D possibly corresponds to TRBD1 (7 bases). The germline CDR1 and CDR2 sequences are SEHNR and FQNEAQ (reference sequence). The CDR3 loop spans 16 amino acids. V was cut by 1 base and J by 4 bases, with 16 bases left in between. The CDR3 nucleotides are TGTGCCAGCAGCTTAGTAGGGCAGGGGGGAGCAGAGACCCAGTACTTC. It specifies CASSLVGQGGAETQYF.

The count of this clone is one. The chain has TRBV6-5 and TRBJ2-1; TRBD2 matches 8 bases. The V segment lost 5 bases and the J segment 3 bases; nucleotides outside the gene matches: 3. Germline-derived CDR1 and CDR2 are MNHEY and SVGAGI. CDR3 length: 14 residues. CDR3 region: CASSISGDYNEQFF. The CDR3 DNA reads as TGTGCCAGCAGTATTAGCGGGGACTACAATGAGCAGTTCTTC.

The chain carries TRBV5-1 and TRBJ1-6, with unresolved D. This CDR3 region has 15 residues. CDR1 is SGHRS and CDR2 is YFSETQ in the germline V gene. Trimming pared 5 bases from V and 2 bases from J, leaving 11 bases between. CDR3 residues: CASRFNPAYNSPLHF. In DNA form, the CDR3 reads TGCGCCAGCAGGTTTAACCCAGCCTATAATTCACCCCTCCACTTT.

This clone has a single count. The V gene is TRBV6-6, the J gene TRBJ1-2; 7 bases fit TRBD1. This CDR3 contains 14 residues. Germline CDR1 and CDR2: MNHNY and SVGAGI (reference sequence). V shed 2 bases and J 2 bases; nucleotides not matched to a gene: 2. In DNA, the CDR3 is TGTGCCAGCAGTTACGCAGGGGGGAACTATGGCTACACCTTC. Amino acids: CASSYAGGNYGYTF.

The J gene is TRBJ2-7, the V gene TRBV25-1; tentative D call: TRBD2 (6 bases). Between the trimmed V and J ends, which lost 4 bases and 5 bases, there was a span of 12 bases. The germline CDR1 and CDR2 sequences are MGHDK and SYGVNS. The CDR3 is made up of 13 amino acids. CDR3 DNA sequence: TGTGCCAGCAGTGCCCGGAGGGTAGACGAGCAGTACTTC. Translating gives CASSARRVDEQYF.

The rearrangement uses TRBV7-8 and TRBJ2-5, with TRBD1 identical over 7 bases. Per germline, CDR1 SGHVS and CDR2 FQNEAQ. With 11 bases clipped from V and 5 bases from J, the junction kept 11 bases outside the gene matches. The CDR3 sequence is 13 residues long. The CDR3 protein is CAGKKGAGETQYF. The CDR3 nucleotides are TGTGCCGGAAAGAAGGGGGCTGGGGAGACCCAGTACTTC.

This clone was recorded once. V usage is TRBV15 and J usage is TRBJ1-1, with D hard to call. The CDR3 is 14 amino acids. In germline, CDR1 is LNHNV, CDR2 YYDKDF (reference sequence). With 1 base removed from V and 4 bases from J, the gap between germline ends came to 10 bases. The DNA for the CDR3 is TGTGCCACCAGCAGAGCGAGTGCTGGCACTGAAGCTTTCTTT. As protein: CATSRASAGTEAFF.

The chain combines TRBV5-1 with TRBJ1-2; 9 bases fit TRBD1. The CDR3 has 15 amino acids. Germline trimming cut 0 bases from V and 8 bases from J; bases unmatched to any gene: 8. Germline CDR1 is SGHRS and CDR2 is YFSETQ. The CDR3 spells CASSLGGTGGEGYTF. The CDR3, as DNA: TGCGCCAGCAGCTTGGGGGGAACAGGGGGCGAGGGCTACACCTTC.

The chain uses TRBV27 and TRBJ2-7; 8 positions match TRBD1. The CDR3 contains 16 residues. CDR1 is MNHEY, CDR2 SMNVEV, per germline (reference sequence). The V gene end was trimmed by 4 bases and the J gene end by 4 bases; junction bases not matched to a gene: 12. The CDR3 is CASSYPTGGGSYEQYF. In nucleotides, the CDR3 is TGTGCCAGCAGTTACCCAACAGGGGGAGGATCGTACGAGCAGTACTTC.

The chain carries TRBV30 and TRBJ1-5, with no clear D. Deletions cut 1 base from V and 5 bases from J, with 12 bases between. The CDR3 consists of 14 residues. Looked up from germline, CDR1 is GTSNPN and CDR2 is SVGIG (reference sequence). The DNA of the CDR3 is TGTGCCTGGAGTGCACGGATTTGGGATCAGCCCCAGCATTTT. Translation gives CAWSARIWDQPQHF.

The chain uses TRBV27 and TRBJ2-2; weak D call: TRBD1 (6 bases). The V end was cut by 2 bases, the J end by 5 bases, with 12 bases between. The CDR3 contains 15 residues. Germline assignment: CDR1 MNHEY and CDR2 SMNVEV (reference sequence). The CDR3 DNA follows: TGTGCCAGCAGTTTAATATACAGGGAAACCGGGGAGCTGTTTTTT. Amino acid sequence: CASSLIYRETGELFF.

J is TRBJ2-3 and V is TRBV15; 7 positions agree with TRBD1. Germline assignment: CDR1 LNHNV and CDR2 YYDKDF (reference sequence). The CDR3 extends over 15 amino acids. V shed 5 bases and J 3 bases; nucleotides not matched to a gene: 8. As DNA, the CDR3 is TGTGCCACCAGCGGTTACAGGGGTTCGACAGATACGCAGTATTTT. This encodes CATSGYRGSTDTQYF.

The genes are TRBV6-5 and TRBJ1-2, with TRBD1 matching over 11 bases. The CDR3 loop spans 15 amino acids. After removal of 0 bases from V and 4 bases from J, the junction contained 1 base not matched to a gene. Per germline, CDR1 MNHEY and CDR2 SVGAGI. The CDR3 reads CASSYSGTGGYGYTF. The CDR3 DNA reads as TGTGCCAGCAGTTACTCTGGGACAGGGGGCTATGGCTACACCTTC.

This rearrangement joins TRBV4-2 to TRBJ1-2; D is unclear. Trimming cost V 1 base and J 4 bases, with 10 bases left between them. The CDR3 is 14 residues long. Germline CDR1 LGHNA, CDR2 YNFKEQ. The CDR3 DNA reads TGTGCCAGCAGCCAAGGTCAACAGATCTATGGCTACACCTTC. Translation gives CASSQGQQIYGYTF.